This TCR beta chain was documented in a study of cytomegalovirus exposure and HLA in healthy donors. This clone was seen more than once but under ten times. The junction does not match germline at one end; this may be a read error. PCR was performed using 60 Vbeta and 13 Jbeta primers. Libraries were prepared by immunoSEQ multiplex PCR; TCRdb keeps only in-frame clonotypes and omits some of them. In the table there are some 100,000 clones, less than 65% of which are singletons. CDR1 and CDR2 from the germline V gene are SEHNR and FQNEAQ (reference sequence). This CDR3 is built from 12 residues. The sequenced sample was PBMCs. The rearrangement links TRBV7-9 to TRBJ1-2, with unresolved D. The TCR sequence derives from a woman aged 25 to 39 in good health and CMV-seropositive. The CDR3 coding sequence is TGTTCCAGCAGCTTTACACGCTATGGCTACACCTTC. Its protein is CSSSFTRYGYTF.